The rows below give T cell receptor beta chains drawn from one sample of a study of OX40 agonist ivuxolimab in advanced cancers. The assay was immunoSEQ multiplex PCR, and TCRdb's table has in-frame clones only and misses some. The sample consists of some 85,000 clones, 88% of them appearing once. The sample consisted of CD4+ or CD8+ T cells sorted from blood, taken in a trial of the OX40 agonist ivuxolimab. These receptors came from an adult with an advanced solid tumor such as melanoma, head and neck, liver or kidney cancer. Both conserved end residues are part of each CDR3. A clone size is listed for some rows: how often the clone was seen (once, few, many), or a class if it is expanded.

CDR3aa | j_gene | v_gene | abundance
CASSELNQQFF | TRBJ2-1 | TRBV10-2 | few
CASSPWVALQETQYF | TRBJ2-5 | TRBV27 | .
CASHPGTGYNSPLHF | TRBJ1-6 | TRBV12-5 | .
CASSSQPLQGKGVDYTF | TRBJ1-2 | TRBV7-9 | few
CASSLVGYYGYTF | TRBJ1-2 | TRBV6-5 | .
CASSIGPLGTGLPYEQYF | TRBJ2-7 | TRBV19 | once
CAWTGGAYGYTF | TRBJ1-2 | TRBV30 | .
CASAQGAFTDTQYF | TRBJ2-3 | TRBV19 | .
CASSHRPTEAFF | TRBJ1-1 | TRBV5-1 | .
CASARQLEGPGNTIYF | TRBJ1-3 | TRBV10-3 | .
CASKSHLDGELFF | TRBJ2-2 | TRBV2 | few
CASSIIQGTYQNYGYTF | TRBJ1-2 | TRBV19 | .
CAWSVGQQRQYF | TRBJ2-7 | TRBV30 | few
CASSWGFETQYF | TRBJ2-5 | TRBV5-6 | once
CASSLSPFGPQHF | TRBJ1-5 | TRBV27 | .
CASSVGQGATEAFF | TRBJ1-1 | TRBV9 | .